This entry lists 19 T cell receptor beta chains sequenced from one sample in a study of a mutant IDH1 vaccine in newly diagnosed glioma. Method: immunoSEQ multiplex PCR; TCRdb's copy keeps in-frame clones and lacks some. In the table there are about 41,000 clones, about four fifths of which are singletons. No antigen has been identified for these receptors. Time point denoted: week 23, last vaccination. Every vaccination contained 300 ug of the mutant IDH1 20-mer peptide and was paired with topical imiquimod. The starting material was PBMCs, obtained from a glioma patient whose treatment included an IDH1 peptide vaccine. The receptors were gathered from a middle-aged woman with glioma. Some clones in this sample may be carry-over from other donors' samples.

Concerning this clone itself: A read error may produce the germline difference seen at one junction end. The chain links TRBV10-1 to TRBJ2-7, with D uncertain. The CDR3 length is 12 residues. The germline V gene encodes CDR1 WNHNN and CDR2 SYGVQD (reference sequence). The chain's CDR3 is CASRVPSCEQYF. The CDR3 coding sequence is TGCGCCAGTAGGGTCCCGTCCTGCGAGCAGTACTTC.

The J gene is TRBJ1-3, the V gene TRBV25-1, with a tentative D call TRBD1 (5 bases). This CDR3 is 14 amino acids long. The V end lost 5 bases, the J end lost 4 bases, and 12 bases lay between the germline ends. Germline lookup yields CDR1 MGHDK and CDR2 SYGVNS. The CDR3 DNA is TGTGCCAGCAGTTACTTCGGACAAGGAAACACCATATATTTT. Protein sequence: CASSYFGQGNTIYF.

The rearrangement joins TRBV6-1 to TRBJ2-3, with D possibly called TRBD1 or TRBD2 (5 bases each). The V end was cut by 3 bases, the J end by 8 bases, with 6 bases between. Germline V lookup: CDR1 MNHNS, CDR2 SASEGT. The CDR3 contains 11 residues. The CDR3 DNA is TGTGCCAGCAGTGAGGGGGTTACGCAGTATTTT. It is translated as CASSEGVTQYF.

The chain combines TRBV2 with TRBJ2-5; 8 bases map to TRBD2. This CDR3 is built from 15 residues. Germline CDR1 and CDR2: SNHLY and FYNNEI. The V segment lost 5 bases and the J segment 2 bases; nucleotides outside the gene matches: 7. Here the CDR3 reads CASSLIAGRQETQYF. The CDR3 DNA reads TGTGCCAGCAGTTTGATAGCGGGGCGACAAGAGACCCAGTACTTC.

The rearrangement links TRBV5-6 to TRBJ1-5, with D maybe TRBD1 (5 bases). The length of the CDR3 is 14 residues. V lost 6 bases, J lost 2 bases, and 12 bases lay in between. From germline, CDR1 is SGHDT and CDR2 YYEEEE. CDR3 amino acids: CASNNWGGNQPQHF. The CDR3 DNA follows: TGTGCCAGCAATAACTGGGGGGGCAATCAGCCCCAGCATTTT.

The genes are TRBV9 and TRBJ2-5; a weak D match, TRBD1 (5 bases). Germline-derived CDR1 and CDR2 are SGDLS and YYNGEE. The CDR3 totals 13 residues. V was trimmed by 0 bases and J by 7 bases, leaving 10 bases between them. The CDR3 loop is CASSVGGLGTQYF. CDR3 DNA: TGTGCCAGCAGCGTAGGGGGCCTGGGGACCCAGTACTTC. Combining the CDR3 with reference TRBV9 and TRBJ2-5 gives the whole variable domain DSGVTQTPKHLITATGQRVTLRCSPRSGDLSVYWYQQSLDQGLQFLIQYYNGEERAKGNILERFSAQQFPDLHSELNLSSLELGDSALYFCASSVGGLGTQYFGPGTRLLVL.

This clone was seen once. The chain carries TRBV6-5 and TRBJ1-5; D is ambiguous. The V end was cut by 5 bases, the J end by 2 bases, with 10 bases between. The CDR3 loop spans 14 amino acids. Germline V gene data show CDR1 as MNHEY and CDR2 as SVGAGI. Written as DNA, the CDR3 is TGTGCCAGCAGTCCCCTCACCCGCAATCAGCCCCAGCATTTT. Its translation: CASSPLTRNQPQHF.

This chain connects TRBV5-1 to TRBJ1-1; a possible D gene is TRBD1 (5 bases). Germline loops: CDR1 SGHRS, CDR2 YFSETQ. V was trimmed by 4 bases and J by 1 base, leaving 11 bases between them. The CDR3 contains 14 residues. CDR3 sequence reads: CASSALGQNTEAFF. The CDR3 DNA is TGCGCCAGCAGCGCCCTTGGACAGAACACTGAAGCTTTCTTT. The full variable domain, its missing parts supplied by reference TRBV5-1 and TRBJ1-1, is KAGVTQTPRYLIKTRGQQVTLSCSPISGHRSVSWYQQTPGQGLQFLFEYFSETQRNKGNFPGRFSGRQFSNSRSEMNVSTLELGDSALYLCASSALGQNTEAFFGQGTRLTVV.

The chain is built from TRBV7-9 and TRBJ1-3; tentatively, D is TRBD1 (6 bases). CDR3 length: 17 residues. V shed 0 bases and J shed 2 bases, with 14 bases lying between them. Looked up from germline, CDR1 is SEHNR and CDR2 is FQNEAQ (reference sequence). CDR3 residues: CASSLAGRQGPGNTIYF. The CDR3 DNA reads as TGTGCCAGCAGCTTAGCGGGGCGGCAGGGGCCTGGAAACACCATATATTTT. Combining the CDR3 with reference TRBV7-9 and TRBJ1-3 gives the whole variable domain DTGVSQNPRHKITKRGQNVTFRCDPISEHNRLYWYRQTLGQGPEFLTYFQNEAQLEKSRLLSDRFSAERPKGSFSTLEIQRTEQGDSAMYLCASSLAGRQGPGNTIYFGEGSWLTVV.

The chain recombines TRBV20-1 with TRBJ2-5; D remains ambiguous. This CDR3 spans 10 amino acids. Germline assignment: CDR1 DFQATT and CDR2 SNEGSKA (reference sequence). V was pared by 6 bases and J by 5 bases, with 7 bases between. CDR3 bases: TGCAGTGCCATTCGGGAGACCCAGTACTTC. Encoded protein: CSAIRETQYF.

The chain combines TRBV7-2 with TRBJ1-3; D is undetermined. V was shortened by 5 bases and J by 1 base, with 15 bases between the two germline ends. CDR1 and CDR2 (germline): SGHTA, FQGNSA. The CDR3 sequence is 16 residues long. The CDR3 reads CASSPSWSASGNTIYF. The CDR3 bases are TGTGCCAGCAGCCCCTCGTGGAGTGCGTCTGGAAACACCATATATTTT.

This clone was seen ten or more times. V usage is TRBV7-2 and J usage is TRBJ2-2, with 11 bases identical to TRBD2. V lost 7 bases and J lost 6; bases outside the gene matches: 4. This CDR3 has 14 residues. Germline V gene data show CDR1 as SGHTA and CDR2 as FQGNSA. The CDR3 coding sequence is TGTGCCAGCACCCTAGCGGGAGGAGCCGGGGAGCTGTTTTTT. Amino acid sequence: CASTLAGGAGELFF. Using reference TRBV7-2 and TRBJ2-2 for the parts outside the CDR3, the full variable domain is GAGVSQSPSNKVTEKGKDVELRCDPISGHTALYWYRQSLGQGLEFLIYFQGNSAPDKSGLPSDRFSAERTGGSVSTLTIQRTQQEDSAVYLCASTLAGGAGELFFGEGSRLTVL.

This chain uses TRBV28 with TRBJ2-3; 8 nucleotides agree with TRBD2. J lost 2 bases, V lost 8 bases, and 9 bases had no gene match. CDR1 is MDHEN, CDR2 SYDVKM, per germline. This CDR3 spans 15 amino acids. The CDR3 DNA reads TGTGCCAGCTGTATAACTAGCGGTTACACAGATACGCAGTATTTT. It specifies CASCITSGYTDTQYF. The full variable domain, in which reference TRBV28 and TRBJ2-3 provide the parts outside the CDR3, is DVKVTQSSRYLVKRTGEKVFLECVQDMDHENMFWYRQDPGLGLRLIYFSYDVKMKEKGDIPEGYSVSREKKERFSLILESASTNQTSMYLCASCITSGYTDTQYFGPGTRLTVL.

J is TRBJ1-2 and V is TRBV7-2; no reliable D call. V was clipped by 1 base and J by 8 bases, with 11 bases between them. The CDR3 loop spans 13 amino acids. Germline V lookup: CDR1 SGHTA, CDR2 FQGNSA. The DNA for the CDR3 is TGTGCCAGCAGCTTAGAAAAGGGATACGGCTACACCTTC. It translates to CASSLEKGYGYTF.

The V and J genes are TRBV5-1 and TRBJ2-2, with D possibly TRBD2 on 5 matching bases. Trimming shortened V by 7 bases and J by 6 bases, and 13 bases separated the two germline ends. CDR3 size: 13 residues. CDR1 and CDR2 (germline): SGHRS, YFSETQ. The CDR3 reads CASAIGGSGELFF. The CDR3 DNA reads TGCGCCAGCGCGATCGGAGGTTCCGGGGAGCTGTTTTTT.

The V gene is TRBV9, the J gene TRBJ2-7; TRBD2 aligns across 10 bases. CDR3 length: 15 residues. Germline assignment: CDR1 SGDLS and CDR2 YYNGEE. V shed 0 bases, J shed 5 bases, and the junction held 5 bases outside the gene matches. The CDR3 region is CASSVASSGRNEQYF. For the CDR3, the DNA is TGTGCCAGCAGCGTAGCATCTAGCGGGAGAAACGAGCAGTACTTC.

The chain is built from TRBV5-1 and TRBJ1-1, with D possibly TRBD1 on 5 matching bases. The CDR3 is made up of 15 amino acids. Per germline, CDR1 SGHRS and CDR2 YFSETQ. Trimming left V 3 bases short and J 5 bases short, with 17 bases between. CDR3 protein: CASSSRPGGGTEAFF. CDR3 nucleotides: TGCGCCAGCAGCTCCCGGCCGGGGGGGGGAACTGAAGCTTTCTTT.

This sequence joins TRBV11-3 and TRBJ2-1; TRBD2 might be the D (6 bases). CDR1 and CDR2 (germline): SGHNT, YENEEA. V was shortened by 5 bases and J by 7 bases, with 6 bases between the two germline ends. The CDR3 covers 11 residues. The CDR3 reads CASSRGNEQFF. For the CDR3, the DNA is TGTGCCAGCAGCCGGGGGAATGAGCAGTTCTTC.

The chain combines TRBV7-2 with TRBJ2-5; D possibly corresponds to TRBD2 (5 bases). V shed 2 bases and J shed 1 base, with 11 bases lying between them. Germline CDR1 and CDR2: SGHTA and FQGNSA. The CDR3 consists of 15 residues. The CDR3 region has the DNA TGTGCCAGCAGCTTACCTTTCGGGGTCCAAGAGACCCAGTACTTC. Amino acid sequence: CASSLPFGVQETQYF.